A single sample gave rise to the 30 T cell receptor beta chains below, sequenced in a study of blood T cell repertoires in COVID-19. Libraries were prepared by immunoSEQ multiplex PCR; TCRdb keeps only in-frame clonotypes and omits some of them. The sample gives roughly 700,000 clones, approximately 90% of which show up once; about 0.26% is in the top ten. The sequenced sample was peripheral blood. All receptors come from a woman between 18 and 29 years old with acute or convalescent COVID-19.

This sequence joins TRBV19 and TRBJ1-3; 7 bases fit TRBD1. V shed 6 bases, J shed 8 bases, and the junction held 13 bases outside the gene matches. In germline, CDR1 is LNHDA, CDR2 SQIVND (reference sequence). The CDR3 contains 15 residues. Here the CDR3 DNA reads TGTGCCAGTAGCCGGGACAGTTCAGTTCGCGACACCATATATTTT. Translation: CASSRDSSVRDTIYF. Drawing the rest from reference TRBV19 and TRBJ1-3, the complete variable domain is DGGITQSPKYLFRKEGQNVTLSCEQNLNHDAMYWYRQDPGQGLRLIYYSQIVNDFQKGDIAEGYSVSREKKESFPLTVTSAQKNPTAFYLCASSRDSSVRDTIYFGEGSWLTVV.

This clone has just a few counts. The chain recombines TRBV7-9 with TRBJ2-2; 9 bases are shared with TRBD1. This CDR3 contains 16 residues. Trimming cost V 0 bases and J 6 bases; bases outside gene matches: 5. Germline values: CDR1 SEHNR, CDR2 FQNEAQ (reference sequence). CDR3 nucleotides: TGTGCCAGCAGCTTAGCCAAAGGACAGGGGCCCGGGGAGCTGTTTTTT. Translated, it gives CASSLAKGQGPGELFF.

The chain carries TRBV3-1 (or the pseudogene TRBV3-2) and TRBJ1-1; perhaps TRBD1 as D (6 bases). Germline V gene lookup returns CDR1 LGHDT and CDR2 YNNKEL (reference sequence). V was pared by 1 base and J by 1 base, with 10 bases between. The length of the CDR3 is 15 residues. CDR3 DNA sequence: TGTGCCAGCAGCCAAGTATGGACAGCGAACACTGAAGCTTTCTTT. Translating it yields CASSQVWTANTEAFF.

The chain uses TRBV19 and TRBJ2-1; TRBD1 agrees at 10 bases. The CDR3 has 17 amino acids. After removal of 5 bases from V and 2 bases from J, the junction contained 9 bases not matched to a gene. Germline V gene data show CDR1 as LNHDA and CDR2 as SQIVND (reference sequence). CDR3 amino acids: CASSPRTGGFPYNEQFF. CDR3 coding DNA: TGTGCCAGTAGTCCCCGGACAGGGGGGTTTCCCTACAATGAGCAGTTCTTC.

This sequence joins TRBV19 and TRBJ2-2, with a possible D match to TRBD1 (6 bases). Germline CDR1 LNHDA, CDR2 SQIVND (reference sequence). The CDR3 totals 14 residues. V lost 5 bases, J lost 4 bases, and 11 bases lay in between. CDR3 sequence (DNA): TGTGCCAGTAGTGGTTACAGGGTCACCGGGGAGCTGTTTTTT. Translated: CASSGYRVTGELFF.

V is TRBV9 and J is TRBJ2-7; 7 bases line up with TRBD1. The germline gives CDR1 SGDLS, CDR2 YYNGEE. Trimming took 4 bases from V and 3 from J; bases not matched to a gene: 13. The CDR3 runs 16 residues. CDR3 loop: CASSPQLSGTDYEQYF. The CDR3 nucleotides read TGTGCCAGCAGCCCACAACTTTCCGGGACAGACTACGAGCAGTACTTC.

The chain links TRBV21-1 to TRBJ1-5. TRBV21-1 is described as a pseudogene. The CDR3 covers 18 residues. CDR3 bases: TGTGCCAGCAGCAAGCTCCCCGATGTTGACCTTGGGGGGCAGCCCCAGCATTTT. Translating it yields CASSKLPDVDLGGQPQHF.

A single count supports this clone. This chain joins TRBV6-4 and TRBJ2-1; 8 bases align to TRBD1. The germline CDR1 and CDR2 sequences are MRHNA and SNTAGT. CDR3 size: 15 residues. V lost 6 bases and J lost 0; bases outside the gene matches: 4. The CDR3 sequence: CASSPGTGSYNEQFF. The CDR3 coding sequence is TGTGCCAGCAGCCCCGGGACAGGCTCCTACAATGAGCAGTTCTTC.

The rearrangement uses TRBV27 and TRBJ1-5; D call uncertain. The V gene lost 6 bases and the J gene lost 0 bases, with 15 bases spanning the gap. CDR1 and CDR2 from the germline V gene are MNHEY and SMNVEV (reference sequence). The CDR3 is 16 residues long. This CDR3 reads CASSPIRGNSNQPQHF. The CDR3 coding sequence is TGTGCCAGCAGCCCTATTCGAGGGAATAGCAATCAGCCCCAGCATTTT.

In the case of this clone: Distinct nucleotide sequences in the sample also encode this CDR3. The CDR3 nucleotides are TGTGCCAGCAGTTTTGGGCAGAACACTGAAGCTTTCTTT. It specifies CASSFGQNTEAFF. The rearrangement joins TRBV12-3 or TRBV12-4 to TRBJ1-1; D remains ambiguous. The CDR3 totals 13 residues. Trimming removed 3 bases at V and 1 base at J, with 6 bases between.

CDR3 in DNA: TGTGCCAGCAGCTCGCCCGGGACGGGGGATCAGCCCCAGCATTTT. Translation: CASSSPGTGDQPQHF. This chain uses TRBV7-9 with TRBJ1-5, with a weak D call TRBD1 (5 bases). Germline loops: CDR1 SEHNR, CDR2 FQNEAQ (reference sequence). V shed 4 bases and J shed 5 bases, with 15 bases lying between them. The CDR3 length is 15 residues.

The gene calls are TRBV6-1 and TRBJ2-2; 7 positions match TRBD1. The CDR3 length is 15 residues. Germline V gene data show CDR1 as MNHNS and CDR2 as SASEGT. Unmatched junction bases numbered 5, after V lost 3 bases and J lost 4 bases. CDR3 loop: CASSDPGTVTGELFF. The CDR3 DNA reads TGTGCCAGCAGTGACCCAGGGACAGTCACCGGGGAGCTGTTTTTT.

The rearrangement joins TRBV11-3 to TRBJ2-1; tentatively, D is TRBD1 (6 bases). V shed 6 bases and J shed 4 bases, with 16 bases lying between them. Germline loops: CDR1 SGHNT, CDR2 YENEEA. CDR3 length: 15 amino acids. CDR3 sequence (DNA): TGTGCCAGCAGTCCGGGACATAGGGGGTACAATGAGCAGTTCTTC. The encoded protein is CASSPGHRGYNEQFF.

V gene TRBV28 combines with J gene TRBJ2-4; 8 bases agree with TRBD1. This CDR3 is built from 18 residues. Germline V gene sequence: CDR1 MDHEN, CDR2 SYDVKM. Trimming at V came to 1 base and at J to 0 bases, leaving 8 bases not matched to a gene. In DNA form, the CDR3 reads TGTGCCAGCAGTTTATTGGGGACAGGCGGACGAGCCAAAAACATTCAGTACTTC. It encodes CASSLLGTGGRAKNIQYF.

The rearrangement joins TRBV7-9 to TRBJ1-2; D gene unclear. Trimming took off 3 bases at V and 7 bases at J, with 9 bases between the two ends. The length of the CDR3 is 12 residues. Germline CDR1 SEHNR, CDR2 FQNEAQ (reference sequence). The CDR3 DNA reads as TGTGCCAGCAGCTTTAGAGATAGTGGCTACACCTTC. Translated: CASSFRDSGYTF.

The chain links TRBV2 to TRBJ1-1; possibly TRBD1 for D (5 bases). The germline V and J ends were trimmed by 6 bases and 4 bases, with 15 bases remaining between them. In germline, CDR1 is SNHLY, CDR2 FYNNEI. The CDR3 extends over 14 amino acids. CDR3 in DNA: TGTGCCAGCAGGGGGGAGGCGCTGAGCACTGAAGCTTTCTTT. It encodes CASRGEALSTEAFF.

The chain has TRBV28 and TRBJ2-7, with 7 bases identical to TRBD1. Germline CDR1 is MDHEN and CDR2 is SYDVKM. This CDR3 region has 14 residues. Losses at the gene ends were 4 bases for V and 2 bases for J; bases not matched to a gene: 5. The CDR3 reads CASSSEGATYEQYF. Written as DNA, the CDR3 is TGTGCCAGCAGTTCTGAGGGGGCAACCTACGAGCAGTACTTC. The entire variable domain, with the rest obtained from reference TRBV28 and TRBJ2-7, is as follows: DVKVTQSSRYLVKRTGEKVFLECVQDMDHENMFWYRQDPGLGLRLIYFSYDVKMKEKGDIPEGYSVSREKKERFSLILESASTNQTSMYLCASSSEGATYEQYFGPGTRLTVT.

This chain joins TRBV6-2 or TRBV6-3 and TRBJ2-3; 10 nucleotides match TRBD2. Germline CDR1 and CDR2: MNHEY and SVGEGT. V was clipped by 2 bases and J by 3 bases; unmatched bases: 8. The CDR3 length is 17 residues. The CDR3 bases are TGTGCCAGCAGTTACCCCCTTAGCGGGGGGCCAACAGATACGCAGTATTTT. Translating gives CASSYPLSGGPTDTQYF.

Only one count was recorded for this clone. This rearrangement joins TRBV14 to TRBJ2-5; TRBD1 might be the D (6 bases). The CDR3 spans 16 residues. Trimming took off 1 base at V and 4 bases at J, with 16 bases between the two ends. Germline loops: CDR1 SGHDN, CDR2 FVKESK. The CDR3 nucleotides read TGTGCCAGCAGCCAAGCAACAGGGATTTCGTTAGAGACCCAGTACTTC. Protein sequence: CASSQATGISLETQYF.

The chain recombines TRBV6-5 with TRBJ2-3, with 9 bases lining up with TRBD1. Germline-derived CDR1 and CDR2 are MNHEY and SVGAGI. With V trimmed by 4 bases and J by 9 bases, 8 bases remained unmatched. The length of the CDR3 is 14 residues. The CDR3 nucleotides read TGTGCCAGCAGTTCGGGACAGGGTGGACCAACGCAGTATTTT. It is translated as CASSSGQGGPTQYF.

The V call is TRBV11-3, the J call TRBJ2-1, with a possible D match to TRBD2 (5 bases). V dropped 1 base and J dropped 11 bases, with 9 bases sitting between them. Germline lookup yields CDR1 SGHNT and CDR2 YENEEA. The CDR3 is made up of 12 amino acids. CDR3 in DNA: TGTGCCAGCAGCTTAGCTACGGGGAAGCAGTTCTTC. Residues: CASSLATGKQFF.

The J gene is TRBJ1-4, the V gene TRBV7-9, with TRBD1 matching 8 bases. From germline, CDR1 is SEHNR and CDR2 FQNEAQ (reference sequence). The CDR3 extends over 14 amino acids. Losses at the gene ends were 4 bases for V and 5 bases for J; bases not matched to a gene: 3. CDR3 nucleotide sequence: TGTGCCAGCAGCTCACAGGGGGGAAATGAAAAACTGTTTTTT. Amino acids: CASSSQGGNEKLFF.

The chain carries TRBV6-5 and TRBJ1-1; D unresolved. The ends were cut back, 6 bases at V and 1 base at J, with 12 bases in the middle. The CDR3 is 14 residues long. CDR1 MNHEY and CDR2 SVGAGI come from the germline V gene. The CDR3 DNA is TGTGCCAGCAGAAAACCGGAGAGGAACACTGAAGCTTTCTTT. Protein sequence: CASRKPERNTEAFF.

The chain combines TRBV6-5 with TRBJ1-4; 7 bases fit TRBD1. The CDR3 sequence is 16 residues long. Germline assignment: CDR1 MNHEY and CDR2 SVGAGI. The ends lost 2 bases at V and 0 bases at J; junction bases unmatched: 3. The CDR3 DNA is TGTGCCAGCAGTTACGGACAGGTGGCAACTAATGAAAAACTGTTTTTT. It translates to CASSYGQVATNEKLFF.

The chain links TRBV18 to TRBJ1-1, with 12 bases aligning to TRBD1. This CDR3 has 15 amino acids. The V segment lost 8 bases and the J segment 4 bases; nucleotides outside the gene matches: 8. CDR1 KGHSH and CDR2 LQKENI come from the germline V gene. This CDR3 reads CASTVSGQGATEAFF. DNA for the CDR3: TGTGCCAGCACGGTCTCGGGACAGGGGGCCACTGAAGCTTTCTTT.

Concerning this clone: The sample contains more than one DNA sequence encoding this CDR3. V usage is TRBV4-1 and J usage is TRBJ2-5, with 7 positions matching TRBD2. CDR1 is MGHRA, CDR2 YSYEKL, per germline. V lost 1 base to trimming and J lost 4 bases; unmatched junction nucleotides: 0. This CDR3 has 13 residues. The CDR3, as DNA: TGCGCCAGCAGCCAAGTAGCGGGAGAGACCCAGTACTTC. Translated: CASSQVAGETQYF.

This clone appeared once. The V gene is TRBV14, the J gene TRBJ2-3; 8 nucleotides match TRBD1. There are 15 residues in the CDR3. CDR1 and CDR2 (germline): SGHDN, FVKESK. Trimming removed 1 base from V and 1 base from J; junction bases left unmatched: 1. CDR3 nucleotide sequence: TGTGCCAGCAGCCAAGCGGGACAGGGCACAGATACGCAGTATTTT. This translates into CASSQAGQGTDTQYF.

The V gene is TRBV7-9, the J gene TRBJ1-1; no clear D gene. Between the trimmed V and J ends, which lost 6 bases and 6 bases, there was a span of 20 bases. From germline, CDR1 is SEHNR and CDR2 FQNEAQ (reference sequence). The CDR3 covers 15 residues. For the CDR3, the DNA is TGTGCCAGCAGTAAAGTAGAGGGCAAAGTCGCTGAAGCTTTCTTT. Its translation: CASSKVEGKVAEAFF.

CDR3 protein: CASSLRDTLYEQYF. For the CDR3, the DNA is TGTGCCAGCAGCCTCCGGGACACGCTCTACGAGCAGTACTTC. This chain uses TRBV7-2 with TRBJ2-7; D possibly corresponds to TRBD1 (6 bases). The V gene lost 5 bases and the J gene lost 3 bases, with 14 bases spanning the gap. CDR1 and CDR2 (germline): SGHTA, FQGNSA. CDR3 length: 14 residues.

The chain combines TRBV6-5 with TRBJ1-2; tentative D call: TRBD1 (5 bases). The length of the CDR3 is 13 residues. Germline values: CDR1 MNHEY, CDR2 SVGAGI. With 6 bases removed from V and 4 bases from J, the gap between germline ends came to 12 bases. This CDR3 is CASRTDRRYGYTF. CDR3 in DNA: TGTGCCAGCAGAACTGACAGACGCTATGGCTACACCTTC.